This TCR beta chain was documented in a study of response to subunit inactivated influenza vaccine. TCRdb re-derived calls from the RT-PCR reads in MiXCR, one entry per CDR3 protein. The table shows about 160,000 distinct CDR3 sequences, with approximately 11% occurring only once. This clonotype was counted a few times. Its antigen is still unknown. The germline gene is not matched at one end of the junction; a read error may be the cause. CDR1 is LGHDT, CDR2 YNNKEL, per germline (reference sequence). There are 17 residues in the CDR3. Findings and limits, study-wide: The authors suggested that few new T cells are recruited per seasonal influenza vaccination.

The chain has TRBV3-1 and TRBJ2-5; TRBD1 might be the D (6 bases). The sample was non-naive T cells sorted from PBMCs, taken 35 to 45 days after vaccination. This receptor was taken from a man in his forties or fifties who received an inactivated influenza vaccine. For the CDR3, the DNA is TGTGCCAGCAGCCAGAATCAGGCACAGGGCGCCCAAGAGACCCAGGACTTC. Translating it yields CASSQNQAQGAQETQDF.